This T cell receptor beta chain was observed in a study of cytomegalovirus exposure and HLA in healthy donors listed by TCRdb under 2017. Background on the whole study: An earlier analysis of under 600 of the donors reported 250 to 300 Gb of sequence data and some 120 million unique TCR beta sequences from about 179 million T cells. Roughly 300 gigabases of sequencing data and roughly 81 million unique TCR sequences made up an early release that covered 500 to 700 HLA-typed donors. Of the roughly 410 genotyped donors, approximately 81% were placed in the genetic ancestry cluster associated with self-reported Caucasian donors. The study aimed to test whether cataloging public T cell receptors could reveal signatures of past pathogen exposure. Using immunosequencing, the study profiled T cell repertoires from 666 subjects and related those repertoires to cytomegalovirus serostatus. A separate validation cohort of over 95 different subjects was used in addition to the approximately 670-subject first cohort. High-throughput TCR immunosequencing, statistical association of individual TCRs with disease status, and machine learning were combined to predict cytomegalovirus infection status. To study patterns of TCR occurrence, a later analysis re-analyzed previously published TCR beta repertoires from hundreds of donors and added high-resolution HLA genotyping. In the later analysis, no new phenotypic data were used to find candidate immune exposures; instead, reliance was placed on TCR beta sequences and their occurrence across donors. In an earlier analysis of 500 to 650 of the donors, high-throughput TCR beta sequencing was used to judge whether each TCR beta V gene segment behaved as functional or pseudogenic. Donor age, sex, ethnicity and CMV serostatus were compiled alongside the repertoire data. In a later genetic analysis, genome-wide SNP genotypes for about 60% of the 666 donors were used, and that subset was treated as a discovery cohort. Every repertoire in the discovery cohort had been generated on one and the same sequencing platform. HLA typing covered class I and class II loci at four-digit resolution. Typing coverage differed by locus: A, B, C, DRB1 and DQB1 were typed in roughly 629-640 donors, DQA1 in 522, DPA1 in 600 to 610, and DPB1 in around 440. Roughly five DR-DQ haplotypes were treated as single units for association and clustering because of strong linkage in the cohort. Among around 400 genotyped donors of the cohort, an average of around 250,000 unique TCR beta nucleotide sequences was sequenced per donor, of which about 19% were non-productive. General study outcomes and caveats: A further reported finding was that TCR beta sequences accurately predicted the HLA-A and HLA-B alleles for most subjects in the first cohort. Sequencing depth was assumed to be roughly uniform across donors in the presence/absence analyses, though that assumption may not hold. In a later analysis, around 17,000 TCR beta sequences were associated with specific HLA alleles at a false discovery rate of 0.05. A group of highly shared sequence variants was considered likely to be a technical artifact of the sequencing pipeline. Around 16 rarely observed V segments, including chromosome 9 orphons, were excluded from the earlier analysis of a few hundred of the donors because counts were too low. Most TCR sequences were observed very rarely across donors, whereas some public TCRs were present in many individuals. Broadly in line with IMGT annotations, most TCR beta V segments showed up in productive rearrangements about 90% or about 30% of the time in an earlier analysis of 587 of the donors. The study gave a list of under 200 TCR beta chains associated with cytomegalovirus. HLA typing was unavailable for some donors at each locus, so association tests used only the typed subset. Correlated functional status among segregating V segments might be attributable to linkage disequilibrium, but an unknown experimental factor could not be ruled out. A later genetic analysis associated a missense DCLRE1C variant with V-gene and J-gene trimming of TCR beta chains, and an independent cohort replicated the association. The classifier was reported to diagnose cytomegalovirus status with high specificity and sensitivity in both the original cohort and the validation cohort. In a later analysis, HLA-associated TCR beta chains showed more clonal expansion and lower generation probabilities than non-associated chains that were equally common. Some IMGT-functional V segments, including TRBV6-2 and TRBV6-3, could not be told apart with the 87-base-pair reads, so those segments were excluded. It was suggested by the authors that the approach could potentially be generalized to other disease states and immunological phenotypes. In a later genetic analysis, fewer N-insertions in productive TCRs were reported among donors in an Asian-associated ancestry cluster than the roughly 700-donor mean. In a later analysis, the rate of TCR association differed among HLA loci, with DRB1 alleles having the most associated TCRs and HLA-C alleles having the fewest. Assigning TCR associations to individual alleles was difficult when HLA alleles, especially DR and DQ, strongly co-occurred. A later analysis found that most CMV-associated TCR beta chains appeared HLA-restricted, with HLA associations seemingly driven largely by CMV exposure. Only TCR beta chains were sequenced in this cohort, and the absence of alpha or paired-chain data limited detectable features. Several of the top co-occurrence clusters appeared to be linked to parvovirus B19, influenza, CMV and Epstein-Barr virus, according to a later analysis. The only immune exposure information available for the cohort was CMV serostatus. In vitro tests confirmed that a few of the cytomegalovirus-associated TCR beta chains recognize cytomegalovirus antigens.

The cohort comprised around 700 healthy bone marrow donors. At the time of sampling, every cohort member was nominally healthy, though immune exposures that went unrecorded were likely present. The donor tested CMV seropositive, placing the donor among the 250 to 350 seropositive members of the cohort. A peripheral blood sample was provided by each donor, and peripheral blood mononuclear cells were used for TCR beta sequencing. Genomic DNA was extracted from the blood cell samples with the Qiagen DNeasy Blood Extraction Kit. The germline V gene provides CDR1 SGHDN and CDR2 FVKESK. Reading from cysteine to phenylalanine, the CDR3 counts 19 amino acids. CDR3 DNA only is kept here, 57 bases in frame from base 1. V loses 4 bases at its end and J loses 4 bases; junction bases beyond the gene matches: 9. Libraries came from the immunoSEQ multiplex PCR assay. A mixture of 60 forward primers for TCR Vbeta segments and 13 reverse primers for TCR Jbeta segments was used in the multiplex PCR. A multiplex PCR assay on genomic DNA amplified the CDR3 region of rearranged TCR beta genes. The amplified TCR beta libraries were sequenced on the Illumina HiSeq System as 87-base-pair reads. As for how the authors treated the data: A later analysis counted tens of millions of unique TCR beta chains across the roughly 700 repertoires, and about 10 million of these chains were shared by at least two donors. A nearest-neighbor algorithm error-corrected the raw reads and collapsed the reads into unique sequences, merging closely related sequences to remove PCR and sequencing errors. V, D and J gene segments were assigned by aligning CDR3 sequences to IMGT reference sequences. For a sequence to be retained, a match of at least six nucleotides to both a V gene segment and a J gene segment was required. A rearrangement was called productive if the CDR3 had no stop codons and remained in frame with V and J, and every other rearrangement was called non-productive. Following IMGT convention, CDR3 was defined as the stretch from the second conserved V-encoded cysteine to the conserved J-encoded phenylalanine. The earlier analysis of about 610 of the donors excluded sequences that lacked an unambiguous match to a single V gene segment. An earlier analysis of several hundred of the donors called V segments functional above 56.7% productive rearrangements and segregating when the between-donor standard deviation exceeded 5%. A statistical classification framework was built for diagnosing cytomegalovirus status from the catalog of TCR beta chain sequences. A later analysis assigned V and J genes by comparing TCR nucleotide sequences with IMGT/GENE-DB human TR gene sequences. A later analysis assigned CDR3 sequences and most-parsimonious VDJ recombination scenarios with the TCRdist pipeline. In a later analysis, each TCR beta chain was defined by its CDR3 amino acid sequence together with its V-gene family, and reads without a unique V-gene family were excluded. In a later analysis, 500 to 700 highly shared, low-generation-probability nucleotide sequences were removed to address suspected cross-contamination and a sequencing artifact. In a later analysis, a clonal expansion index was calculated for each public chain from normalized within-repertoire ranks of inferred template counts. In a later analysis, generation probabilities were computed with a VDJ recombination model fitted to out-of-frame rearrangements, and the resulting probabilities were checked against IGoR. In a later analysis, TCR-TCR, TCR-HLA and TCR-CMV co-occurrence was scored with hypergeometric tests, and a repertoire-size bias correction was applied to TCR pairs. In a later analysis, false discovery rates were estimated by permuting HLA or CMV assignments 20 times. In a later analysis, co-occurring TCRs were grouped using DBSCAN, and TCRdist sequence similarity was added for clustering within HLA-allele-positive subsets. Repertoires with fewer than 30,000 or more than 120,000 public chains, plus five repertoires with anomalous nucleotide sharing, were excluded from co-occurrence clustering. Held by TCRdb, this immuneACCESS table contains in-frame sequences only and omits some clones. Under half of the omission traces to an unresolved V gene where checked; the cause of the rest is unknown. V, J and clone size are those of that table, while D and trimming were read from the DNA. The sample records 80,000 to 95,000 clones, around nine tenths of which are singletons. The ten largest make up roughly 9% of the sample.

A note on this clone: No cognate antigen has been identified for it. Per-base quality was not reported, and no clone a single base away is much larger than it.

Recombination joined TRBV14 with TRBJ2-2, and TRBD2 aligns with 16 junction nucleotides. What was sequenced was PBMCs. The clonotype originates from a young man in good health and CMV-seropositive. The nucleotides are TGTGCCAGCAGCCCCTCGGGACTAGCGGGAGGGCCGGTCACCGGGGAGCTGTTTTTT. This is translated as CASSPSGLAGGPVTGELFF.